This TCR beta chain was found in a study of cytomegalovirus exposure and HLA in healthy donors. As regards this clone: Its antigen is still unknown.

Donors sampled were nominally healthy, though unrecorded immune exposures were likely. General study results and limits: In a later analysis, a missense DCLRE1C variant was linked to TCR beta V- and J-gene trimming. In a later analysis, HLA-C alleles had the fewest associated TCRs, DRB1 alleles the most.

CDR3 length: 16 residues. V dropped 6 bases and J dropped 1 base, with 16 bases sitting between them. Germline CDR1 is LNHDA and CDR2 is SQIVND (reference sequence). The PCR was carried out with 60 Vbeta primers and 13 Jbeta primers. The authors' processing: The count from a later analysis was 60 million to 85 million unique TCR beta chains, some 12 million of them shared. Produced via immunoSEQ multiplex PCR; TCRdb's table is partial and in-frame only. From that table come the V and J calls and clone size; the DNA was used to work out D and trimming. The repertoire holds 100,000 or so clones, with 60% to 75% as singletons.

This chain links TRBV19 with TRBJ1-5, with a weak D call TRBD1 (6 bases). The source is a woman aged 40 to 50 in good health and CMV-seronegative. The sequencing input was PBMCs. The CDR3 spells CASSGIGTRSNQPQHF. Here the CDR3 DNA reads TGTGCCAGTAGCGGGATCGGGACAAGGAGCAATCAGCCCCAGCATTTT.